A selection of T cell receptor beta chains follows, all from one sample in a study of Ad26.COV2.S vaccination and SARS-CoV-2 variants. The protocol was immunoSEQ multiplex PCR, while the TCRdb copy is restricted to in-frame clones and leaves out a portion. Seen here are about 420,000 clones, around 87% observed once, and the top ten hold 3.5% to 4%. Source: peripheral blood, taken in a trial of Ad26.COV2.S vaccine versus placebo. The receptors derive from a person between 18 and 59 years old who received the Ad26.COV2.S COVID-19 vaccine or a placebo. Each CDR3 is given with its conserved first and last residue. A D gene is named only where the DNA matches it firmly. The size entry is marked missing in some rows and otherwise reads once, few, many or a size class.

V gene	clone size	J gene	D gene	CDR3 protein	CDR3 DNA
TRBV11-2	NA	TRBJ1-6	NA	CASSLGLSGAEYSPLHF	TGTGCCAGCAGCTTAGGCTTGAGTGGGGCTGAATATTCACCCCTCCACTTT
TRBV5-1	NA	TRBJ2-7	NA	CASSLGFARIVSYEQYF	TGCGCCAGCAGCTTGGGGTTTGCGCGAATTGTTTCCTACGAGCAGTACTTC
TRBV7-9	few	TRBJ2-7	TRBD2	CASSTTLAGGNEQYF	TGTGCCAGCAGCACAACCCTAGCGGGGGGTAACGAGCAGTACTTC
TRBV28	NA	TRBJ2-2	NA	CASRRHNTGELFF	TGTGCCAGCAGAAGACACAACACCGGGGAGCTGTTTTTT
TRBV19	few	TRBJ2-7	NA	CASSIGTRYEQYF	TGTGCCAGTAGTATTGGGACTCGCTACGAGCAGTACTTC
TRBV4-3	once	TRBJ2-5	NA	CASSQGLGKETQYF	TGCGCCAGCAGCCAAGGGCTAGGAAAAGAGACCCAGTACTTC
TRBV4-1	NA	TRBJ2-7	TRBD1	CASSQEGAGGYEQYF	TGCGCCAGCAGCCAAGAGGGCGCAGGGGGCTACGAGCAGTACTTC
TRBV19	NA	TRBJ2-6	TRBD1	CASSIGGSRGISGANVLTF	TGTGCCAGTAGTATAGGGGGAAGCAGGGGGATTTCTGGGGCCAACGTCCTGACTTTC
TRBV18	NA	TRBJ1-1	NA	CASSPPNRNGNTEAFF	TGTGCCAGCTCACCACCAAACAGGAACGGGAACACTGAAGCTTTCTTT
TRBV12-3/TRBV12-4	few	TRBJ2-2	TRBD1	CASSFDRVVLFF	TGTGCCAGCAGCTTCGACAGGGTTGTGCTGTTTTTT
TRBV27	few	TRBJ1-5	NA	CASTKGLGQPQHF	TGTGCCAGCACGAAGGGGCTAGGTCAGCCCCAGCATTTT
TRBV27	NA	TRBJ1-4	TRBD1	CASSFLTGEKLFF	TGTGCCAGCAGTTTTCTGACAGGGGAAAAACTGTTTTTT
TRBV13	NA	TRBJ2-2	TRBD1	CASSSRGLNTGELFF	TGTGCCAGCAGCTCCAGGGGGCTAAACACCGGGGAGCTGTTTTTT
TRBV4-3	NA	TRBJ1-2	NA	CASSQDGSRDYGYTF	TGCGCCAGCAGCCAAGACGGTTCCAGAGACTATGGCTACACCTTC
TRBV14	once	TRBJ2-3	TRBD1	CASSTDRVSNTQYF	TGTGCCAGCAGTACCGACAGGGTTTCGAATACGCAGTATTTT
TRBV10-3	NA	TRBJ2-5	TRBD2	CAISDTGGQYF	TGTGCCATCAGTGATACGGGGGGCCAGTACTTC
TRBV12-3/TRBV12-4	NA	TRBJ2-5	TRBD1	CASSRGFETQYF	TGTGCCAGCAGCAGGGGGTTCGAGACCCAGTACTTC
TRBV5-1	once	TRBJ2-6	TRBD1	CASSTGTGSSGANVLTF	TGCGCCAGCAGCACCGGGACAGGGAGCTCTGGGGCCAACGTCCTGACTTTC
TRBV28	once	TRBJ1-1	NA	CASQNTGRVTEAFF	TGTGCCAGCCAAAATACAGGGAGGGTCACTGAAGCTTTCTTT
TRBV5-1	NA	TRBJ2-5	NA	CASSLGAGLRYETQYF	TGCGCCAGCAGCTTGGGTGCGGGGTTGAGGTACGAGACCCAGTACTTC
TRBV7-2	NA	TRBJ2-1	TRBD2	CASSLSGGSDEQFF	TGTGCCAGCAGCTTAAGCGGGGGGAGTGATGAGCAGTTCTTC
TRBV4-2	few	TRBJ1-5	TRBD1	CASSQFEGGGQPQHF	TGTGCCAGCAGCCAATTCGAAGGGGGCGGGCAGCCCCAGCATTTT
TRBV27	NA	TRBJ2-2	NA	CASSLSTGNTGELFF	TGTGCCAGCAGTTTATCGACAGGGAACACCGGGGAGCTGTTTTTT
TRBV28	NA	TRBJ2-7	NA	CASQAGQRLEQYF	TGTGCCTCCCAAGCCGGACAACGGCTCGAGCAGTACTTC
TRBV6-1	NA	TRBJ2-7	TRBD1	CASSEDRGFYEQYF	TGTGCCAGCAGTGAAGACAGGGGGTTCTACGAGCAGTACTTC
TRBV6-5	NA	TRBJ1-1	NA	CASSRKKGGNTEAFF	TGTGCCAGCTCGAGGAAAAAGGGTGGGAACACTGAAGCTTTCTTT
TRBV6-5	NA	TRBJ2-7	TRBD1	CASSPFTGGSYEQYF	TGTGCCAGCAGCCCCTTCACAGGGGGCTCCTACGAGCAGTACTTC
TRBV4-3	NA	TRBJ1-3	NA	CASSQVSGNTIYF	TGCGCCAGCAGCCAAGTTTCTGGAAACACCATATATTTT
TRBV27	NA	TRBJ1-6	NA	CASSFTFGSYNSPLHF	TGTGCCAGCAGTTTTACTTTTGGCTCCTATAATTCACCCCTCCACTTT